This T cell receptor (beta chain) was sequenced in a study of T cells of healthy individuals. TCRdb ran MiXCR on the 5' RACE reads and lists one entry per CDR3 protein. The sample lists about 96,000 distinct CDR3 sequences; 17% were seen once. There are a few counts of this clonotype. The V end was cut by 7 bases, the J end by 4 bases, with 11 bases between. Germline V CDR1 and CDR2: ENHRY, SYGVKD. This CDR3 region has 14 residues. This receptor was taken from a human donor in good health. The gene calls are TRBV10-3 and TRBJ2-6; D ambiguous. The CDR3 DNA is TGTGCCATCACCGAAGGCTTGGGGGCCAACGTCCTGACTTTC. This encodes CAITEGLGANVLTF.